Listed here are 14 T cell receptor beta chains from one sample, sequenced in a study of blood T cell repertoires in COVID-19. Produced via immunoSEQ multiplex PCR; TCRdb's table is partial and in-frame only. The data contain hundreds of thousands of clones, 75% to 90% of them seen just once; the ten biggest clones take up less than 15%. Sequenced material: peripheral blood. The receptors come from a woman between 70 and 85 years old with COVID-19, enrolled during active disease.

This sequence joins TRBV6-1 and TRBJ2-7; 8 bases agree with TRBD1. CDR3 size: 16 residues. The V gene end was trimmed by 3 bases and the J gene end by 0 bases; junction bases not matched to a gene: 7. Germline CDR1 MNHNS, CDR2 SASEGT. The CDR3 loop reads CASSDPGQASSYEQYF. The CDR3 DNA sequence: TGTGCCAGCAGTGACCCGGGACAGGCGAGCTCCTACGAGCAGTACTTC.

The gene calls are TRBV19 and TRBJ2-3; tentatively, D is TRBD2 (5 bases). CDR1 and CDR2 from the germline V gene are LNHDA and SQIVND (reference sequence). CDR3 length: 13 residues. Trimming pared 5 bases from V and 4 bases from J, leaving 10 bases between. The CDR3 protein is CASSGLRADTQYF. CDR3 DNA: TGTGCCAGTAGTGGACTGAGGGCAGATACGCAGTATTTT.

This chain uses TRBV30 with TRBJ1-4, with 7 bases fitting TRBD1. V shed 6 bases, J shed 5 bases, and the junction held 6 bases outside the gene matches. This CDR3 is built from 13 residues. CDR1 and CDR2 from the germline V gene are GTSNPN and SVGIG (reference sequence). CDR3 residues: CACNPGQNEKLFF. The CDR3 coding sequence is TGTGCCTGCAATCCGGGACAGAATGAAAAACTGTTTTTT.

The CDR3 DNA reads as TGTGCCATCAGAGGTCAGACAAGCACAGATACGCAGTATTTT. Translating it yields CAIRGQTSTDTQYF. This chain connects TRBV10-3 to TRBJ2-3; D not resolved. Between the trimmed V and J ends, which lost 6 bases and 0 bases, there was a span of 10 bases. Germline lookup yields CDR1 ENHRY and CDR2 SYGVKD. There are 14 residues in the CDR3.

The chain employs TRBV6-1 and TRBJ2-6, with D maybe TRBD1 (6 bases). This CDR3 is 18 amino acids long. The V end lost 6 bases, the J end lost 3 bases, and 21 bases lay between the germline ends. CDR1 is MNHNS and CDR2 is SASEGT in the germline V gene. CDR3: CASRERTAGEGGANVLTF. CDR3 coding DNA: TGTGCCAGCAGGGAACGGACAGCCGGCGAAGGTGGGGCCAACGTCCTGACTTTC.

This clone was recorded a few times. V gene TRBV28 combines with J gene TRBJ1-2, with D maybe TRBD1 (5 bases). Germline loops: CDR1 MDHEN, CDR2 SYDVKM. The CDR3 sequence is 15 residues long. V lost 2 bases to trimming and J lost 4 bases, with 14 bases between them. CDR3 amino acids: CASSLARAFSYGYTF. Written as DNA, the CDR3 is TGTGCCAGCAGTTTAGCCAGGGCTTTTTCCTATGGCTACACCTTC.

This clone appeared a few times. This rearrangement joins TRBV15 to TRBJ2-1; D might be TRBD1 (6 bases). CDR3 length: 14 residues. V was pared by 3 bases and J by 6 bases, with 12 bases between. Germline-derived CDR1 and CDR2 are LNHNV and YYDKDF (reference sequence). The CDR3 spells CATSRPGHLNEQFF. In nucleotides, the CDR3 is TGTGCCACCAGCAGGCCGGGACACCTCAATGAGCAGTTCTTC.

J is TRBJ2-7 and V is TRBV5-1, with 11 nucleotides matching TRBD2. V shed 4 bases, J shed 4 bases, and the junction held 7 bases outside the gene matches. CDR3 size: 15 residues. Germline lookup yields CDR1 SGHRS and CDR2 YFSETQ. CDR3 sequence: CASSPRLAGKYEQYF. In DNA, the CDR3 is TGCGCCAGCAGCCCCAGACTAGCGGGGAAGTACGAGCAGTACTTC.

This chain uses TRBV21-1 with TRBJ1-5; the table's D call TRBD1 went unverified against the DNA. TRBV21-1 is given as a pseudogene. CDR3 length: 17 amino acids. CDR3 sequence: CASSKARTGRRNQPQHF. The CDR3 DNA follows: TGTGCCAGCAGCAAAGCAAGGACAGGGCGGCGTAATCAGCCCCAGCATTTT.

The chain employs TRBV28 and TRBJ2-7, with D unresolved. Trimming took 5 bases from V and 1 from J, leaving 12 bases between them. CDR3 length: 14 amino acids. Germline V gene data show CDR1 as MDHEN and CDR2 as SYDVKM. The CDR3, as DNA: TGTGCCAGCAGTCCTCCAGGATGGTCCTACGAGCAGTACTTC. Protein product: CASSPPGWSYEQYF.

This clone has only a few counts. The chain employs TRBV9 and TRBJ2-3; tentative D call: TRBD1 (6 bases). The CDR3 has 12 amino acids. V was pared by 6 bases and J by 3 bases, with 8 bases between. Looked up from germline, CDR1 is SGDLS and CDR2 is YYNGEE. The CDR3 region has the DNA TGTGCCAGCACAGGGGCTACAGATACGCAGTATTTT. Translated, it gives CASTGATDTQYF.

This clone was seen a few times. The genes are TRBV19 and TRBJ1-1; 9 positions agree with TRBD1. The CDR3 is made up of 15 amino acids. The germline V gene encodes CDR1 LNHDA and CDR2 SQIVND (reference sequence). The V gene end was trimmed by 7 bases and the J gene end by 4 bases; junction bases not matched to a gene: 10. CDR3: CASTDPGTGITEAFF. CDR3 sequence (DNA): TGTGCCAGTACCGATCCCGGGACAGGGATCACTGAAGCTTTCTTT.

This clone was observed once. CDR3: CAWSGRRVYGYTF. CDR3 nucleotide sequence: TGTGCCTGGAGTGGCCGGAGGGTATATGGCTACACCTTC. This chain joins TRBV30 and TRBJ1-2, with D unclear. V was trimmed by 1 base and J by 5 bases, leaving 11 bases between them. The CDR3 covers 13 residues. Germline V CDR1 and CDR2: GTSNPN, SVGIG (reference sequence).

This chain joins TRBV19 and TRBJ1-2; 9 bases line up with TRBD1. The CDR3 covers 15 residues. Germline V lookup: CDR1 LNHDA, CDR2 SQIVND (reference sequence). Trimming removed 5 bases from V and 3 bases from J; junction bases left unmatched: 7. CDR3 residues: CASSPWTGADYGYTF. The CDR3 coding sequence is TGTGCCAGTAGTCCCTGGACAGGGGCTGACTATGGCTACACCTTC.